These T cell receptor beta chains were read from a single sample in a study of blood T cell repertoires in COVID-19. Sequenced by immunoSEQ multiplex PCR; TCRdb stores in-frame clones only, minus some. The data hold 180,000 or so clones, with around 86% observed a single time. The sequencing sample was made of PBMCs or T cells enriched from blood (not recorded which). The receptors derive from a man in his forties or fifties with acute COVID-19. Both conserved end residues are part of each CDR3. Each record gives: D gene, V gene, J gene, clone size, CDR3 DNA, CDR3 protein. A D gene is named only where the DNA matches it firmly. Clone size is stated in some rows and not others, as once, few, many or a class when expanded.

TRBD2	TRBV29-1	TRBJ2-1	-	TGCAGCTACCAAGGGCTAGCGGGAGGTAAGGGGTACAATGAGCAGTTCTTC	CSYQGLAGGKGYNEQFF
TRBD1	TRBV27	TRBJ2-7	-	TGTGCCAGCAGTTTAGGACAGGGGAGGCACGAGCAGTACTTC	CASSLGQGRHEQYF
-	TRBV5-5	TRBJ1-3	-	TGTGCCAGCAGCTCACAAGGGGTCTCTGGAAACACCATATATTTT	CASSSQGVSGNTIYF
TRBD2	TRBV24-1	TRBJ2-7	-	TGTGCCACCTCCCCCGGGACTAGCGGTTCCTACGAGCAGTACTTC	CATSPGTSGSYEQYF
-	TRBV11-3	TRBJ2-1	-	TGTGCCAGCAGCTTAGGGCCCGGGGAGCAGTTCTTC	CASSLGPGEQFF
-	TRBV4-1	TRBJ1-1	-	TGCGCCAGCAGCCAAGGGTCGACAGGCTTTACTGAAGCTTTCTTT	CASSQGSTGFTEAFF
TRBD1	TRBV27	TRBJ1-1	-	TGTGCCAGCAGTTTTGTGAGGGGGCGAGCTTTCTTT	CASSFVRGRAFF
-	TRBV2	TRBJ1-4	-	TGTGCCAGCAGTGGTGCGGCAACTAATGAAAAACTGTTTTTT	CASSGAATNEKLFF
TRBD2	TRBV18	TRBJ2-1	-	TGTGCCAGCTCCCCTTTGACTAGCGGGTACAATGAGCAGTTCTTC	CASSPLTSGYNEQFF
-	TRBV13	TRBJ1-1	-	TGTGCCAGCAGCCCCCTCTGGACAGAAGCTTTCTTT	CASSPLWTEAFF
TRBD2	TRBV7-2	TRBJ2-7	-	TGTGCCAGCAGGGTCCCACTAGCGGGATCCTACGAGCAGTACTTC	CASRVPLAGSYEQYF
TRBD2	TRBV9	TRBJ2-7	-	TGTGCCAGCAGCGGCGGGAGCTCCTACGAGCAGTACTTC	CASSGGSSYEQYF
-	TRBV14	TRBJ2-7	-	TGTGCCAGCAGCCAAGATTCGGGACACCTATACGAGCAGTACTTC	CASSQDSGHLYEQYF
TRBD2	TRBV10-3	TRBJ2-2	-	TGTGCCATCAGTCTAAAAGACATTATAGCGGGAGACGGCGCCGGGGAGCTGTTTTTT	CAISLKDIIAGDGAGELFF
TRBD1	TRBV2	TRBJ2-7	-	TGTGCCAGCGGGGACAGGGGCCTTGGGGAGCAGTACTTC	CASGDRGLGEQYF
-	TRBV2	TRBJ2-2	-	TGTGCCAGCACGCAGGGTAGCACCGGGGAGCTGTTTTTT	CASTQGSTGELFF
-	TRBV10-3	TRBJ2-6	-	TGTGCCATCAGCGGGGTCTCTGGGGCCAACGTCCTGACTTTC	CAISGVSGANVLTF
-	TRBV27	TRBJ2-7	few	TGTGCCAGCAGCTCTAAAGAGCGGTACTCCTACGAGCAGTACTTC	CASSSKERYSYEQYF
-	TRBV12-3/TRBV12-4	TRBJ2-1	-	TGTGCCAGCACCAATGACGGGGGTGAGCAGTTCTTC	CASTNDGGEQFF
TRBD2	TRBV18	TRBJ2-5	-	TGTGCCAGCTCACCAGTTGCGGGAGCGGAGGGAGAGACCCAGTACTTC	CASSPVAGAEGETQYF
-	TRBV6-6	TRBJ1-2	-	TGTGCCAGCAACCAGGGTGACTATGGCTACACCTTC	CASNQGDYGYTF
-	TRBV29-1	TRBJ1-3	-	TGCAGCGTTGACAGCTCTGGAAACACCATATATTTT	CSVDSSGNTIYF
TRBD1	TRBV18	TRBJ2-3	-	TGTGCCAGCTCACCAGGGACAGGGGAAACGCAGTATTTT	CASSPGTGETQYF
TRBD1	TRBV28	TRBJ1-1	-	TGTGCCAGCAGTCCGGGACAGACGAACACTGAAGCTTTCTTT	CASSPGQTNTEAFF
TRBD2	TRBV27	TRBJ2-1	-	TGTGCCAGCAGTTCGGCTAGCGGGAGTTCCGATGAGCAGTTCTTC	CASSSASGSSDEQFF
-	TRBV11-2	TRBJ2-1	once	TGTGCCAGCAGCTTAGTACAGGGAGTGGGTGAGCAGTTCTTC	CASSLVQGVGEQFF
-	TRBV10-3	TRBJ1-5	few	TGTGCCATAAGTCGGGGGACGGAGAATCAGCCCCAGCATTTT	CAISRGTENQPQHF
-	TRBV4-1	TRBJ2-7	once	TGCGCCAGCAGCCAAGTAGACAGGACCTACGAGCAGTACTTC	CASSQVDRTYEQYF
-	TRBV7-2	TRBJ2-7	few	TGTGCCAGCAGCTTACCGTTTGGGGGGAGTCCCTACGAGCAGTACTTC	CASSLPFGGSPYEQYF
TRBD1	TRBV6-5	TRBJ2-6	-	TGTGCCAGCAGTTTCGGACAGGCAGGTCCCAACGTCCTGACTTTC	CASSFGQAGPNVLTF
TRBD1	TRBV6-5	TRBJ1-4	few	TGTGCCAGCACACGTTACAGGACAGGGAATGAAAAACTGTTTTTT	CASTRYRTGNEKLFF
-	TRBV5-4	TRBJ2-4	few	-	CASSLVGTGNKYF
-	TRBV7-9	TRBJ2-3	-	TGTGCCAGCAGCTTAGCGCGACATGCCACAGATACGCAGTATTTT	CASSLARHATDTQYF
-	TRBV7-9	TRBJ1-2	-	TGTGCCAGCAGCCCGATAAGAGAGGGTTCCGGCTACACCTTC	CASSPIREGSGYTF
-	TRBV5-6	TRBJ2-7	once	TGTGCCAGCAGCCTCGACGGGAACGAGCAGTACTTC	CASSLDGNEQYF